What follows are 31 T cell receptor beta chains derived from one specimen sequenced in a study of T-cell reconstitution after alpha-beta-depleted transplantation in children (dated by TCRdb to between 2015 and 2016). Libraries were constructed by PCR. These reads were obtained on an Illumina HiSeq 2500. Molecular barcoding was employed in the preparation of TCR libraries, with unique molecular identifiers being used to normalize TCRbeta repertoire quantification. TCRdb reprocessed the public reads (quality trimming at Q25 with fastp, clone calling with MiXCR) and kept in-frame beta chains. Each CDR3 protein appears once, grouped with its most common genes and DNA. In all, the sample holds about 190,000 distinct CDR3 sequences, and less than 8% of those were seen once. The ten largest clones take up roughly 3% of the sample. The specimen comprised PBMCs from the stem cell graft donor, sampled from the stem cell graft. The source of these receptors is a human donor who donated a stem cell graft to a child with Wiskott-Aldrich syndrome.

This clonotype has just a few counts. The CDR3 is CASTGTGNEKLFF. The CDR3 coding sequence is TGTGCCTCGACCGGGACGGGGAATGAAAAACTGTTTTTT. V is TRBV30 and J is TRBJ1-4; possible D gene TRBD1, 5 bases. The CDR3 covers 13 residues. Germline lookup yields CDR1 GTSNPN and CDR2 SVGIG (reference sequence). V shed 7 bases and J shed 5 bases, with 14 bases lying between them.

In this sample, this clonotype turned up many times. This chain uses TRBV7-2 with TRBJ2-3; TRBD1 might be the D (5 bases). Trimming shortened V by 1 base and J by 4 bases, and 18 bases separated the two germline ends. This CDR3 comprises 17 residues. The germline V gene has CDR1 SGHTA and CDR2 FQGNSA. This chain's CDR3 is CASSLVGARSWADTQYF. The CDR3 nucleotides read TGTGCCAGCAGCTTAGTTGGGGCTAGGAGTTGGGCAGATACGCAGTATTTT.

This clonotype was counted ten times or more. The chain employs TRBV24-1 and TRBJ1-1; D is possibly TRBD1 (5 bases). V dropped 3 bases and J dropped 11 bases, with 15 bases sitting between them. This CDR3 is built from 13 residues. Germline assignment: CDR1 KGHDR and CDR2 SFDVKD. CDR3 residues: CATSDTGPGSAFF. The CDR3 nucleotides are TGTGCCACCAGTGATACGGGGCCAGGGAGCGCTTTCTTT.

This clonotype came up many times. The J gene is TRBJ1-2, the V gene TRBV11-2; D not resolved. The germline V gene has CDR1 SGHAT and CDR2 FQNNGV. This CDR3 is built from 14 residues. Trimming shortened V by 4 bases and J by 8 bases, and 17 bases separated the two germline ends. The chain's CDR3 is CASSSDGASGGYTF. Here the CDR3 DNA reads TGTGCCAGCAGCTCCGACGGAGCGTCGGGAGGCTACACCTTC.

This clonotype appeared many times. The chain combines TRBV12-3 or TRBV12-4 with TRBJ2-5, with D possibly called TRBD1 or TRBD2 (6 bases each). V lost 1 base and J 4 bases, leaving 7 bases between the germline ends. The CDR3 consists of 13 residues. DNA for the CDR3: TGTGCCAGCAGTTTAGAGGGGGGAGAGACCCAGTACTTC. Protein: CASSLEGGETQYF.

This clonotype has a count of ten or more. CDR3 sequence reads: CASSYSWGRETQYF. CDR3 sequence (DNA): TGTGCCAGCAGTTACTCGTGGGGGCGCGAGACCCAGTACTTC. The chain links TRBV6-5 to TRBJ2-5, with D perhaps TRBD1 (6 bases). The CDR3 sequence is 14 residues long. V lost 0 bases and J 5 bases, leaving 10 bases between the germline ends. Germline V lookup: CDR1 MNHEY, CDR2 SVGAGI.

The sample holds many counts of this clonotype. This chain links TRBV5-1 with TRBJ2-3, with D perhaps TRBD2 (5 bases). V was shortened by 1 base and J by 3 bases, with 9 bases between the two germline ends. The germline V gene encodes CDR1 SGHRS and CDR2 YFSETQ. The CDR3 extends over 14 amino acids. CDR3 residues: CASSLSGRTDTQYF. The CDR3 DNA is TGCGCCAGCAGCTTGAGCGGTAGGACAGATACGCAGTATTTT.

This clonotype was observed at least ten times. Here the CDR3 reads CSATPPTIQETQYF. The DNA for the CDR3 is TGCAGTGCTACCCCACCTACGATACAAGAGACCCAGTACTTC. The chain recombines TRBV20-1 with TRBJ2-5, with unresolved D. The CDR3 runs to 14 residues. V lost 4 bases and J 2 bases, leaving 14 bases between the germline ends. CDR1 and CDR2 (germline): DFQATT, SNEGSKA (reference sequence).

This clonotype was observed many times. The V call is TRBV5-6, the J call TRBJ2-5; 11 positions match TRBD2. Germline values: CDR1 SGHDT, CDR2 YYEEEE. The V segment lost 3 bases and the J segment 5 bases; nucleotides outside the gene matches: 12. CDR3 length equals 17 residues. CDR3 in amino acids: CASSYWTSGFVRETQYF. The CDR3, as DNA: TGTGCCAGCAGCTACTGGACTAGCGGGTTTGTCCGCGAGACCCAGTACTTC.

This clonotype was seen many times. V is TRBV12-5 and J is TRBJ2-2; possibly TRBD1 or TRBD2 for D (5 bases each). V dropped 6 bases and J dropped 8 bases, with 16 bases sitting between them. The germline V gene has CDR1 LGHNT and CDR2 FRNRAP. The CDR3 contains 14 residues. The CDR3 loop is CASGRDLLAGELFF. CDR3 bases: TGTGCTAGTGGACGGGACCTCTTAGCGGGGGAGCTGTTTTTT.

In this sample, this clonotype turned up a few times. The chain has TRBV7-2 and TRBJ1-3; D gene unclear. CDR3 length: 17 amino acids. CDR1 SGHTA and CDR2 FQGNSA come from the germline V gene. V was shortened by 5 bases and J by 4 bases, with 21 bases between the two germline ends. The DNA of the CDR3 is TGTGCCAGCAGCACCCGCCCCAGGTTGGCACCAGGAAACACCATATATTTT. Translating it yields CASSTRPRLAPGNTIYF.

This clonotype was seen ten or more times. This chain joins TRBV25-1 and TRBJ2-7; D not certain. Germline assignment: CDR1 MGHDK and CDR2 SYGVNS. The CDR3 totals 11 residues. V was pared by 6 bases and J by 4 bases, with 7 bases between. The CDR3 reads CASRGLYEQYF. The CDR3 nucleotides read TGTGCCAGCAGAGGGTTATACGAGCAGTACTTC.

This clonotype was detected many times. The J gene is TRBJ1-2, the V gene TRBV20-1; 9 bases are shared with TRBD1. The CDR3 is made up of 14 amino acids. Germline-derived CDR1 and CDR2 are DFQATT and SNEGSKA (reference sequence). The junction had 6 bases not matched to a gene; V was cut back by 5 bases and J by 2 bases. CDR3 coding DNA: TGCAGTGCTCTTACCGGGACAGGGAACTATGGCTACACCTTC. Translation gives CSALTGTGNYGYTF.

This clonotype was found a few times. The CDR3 protein is CASSLAGGNGGELFF. The CDR3 bases are TGCGCCAGCAGCTTGGCAGGCGGGAATGGCGGGGAGCTGTTTTTT. This chain connects TRBV5-1 to TRBJ2-2; TRBD2 is a possible D gene (6 bases). The CDR3 sequence is 15 residues long. Germline lookup yields CDR1 SGHRS and CDR2 YFSETQ. Deletions cut 0 bases from V and 7 bases from J, with 13 bases between.

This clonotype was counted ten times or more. The CDR3 DNA follows: TGCAGTGCTAGTCCGGGACAGGGCGGCCACGAGCAGTACTTC. This translates into CSASPGQGGHEQYF. The chain is built from TRBV20-1 and TRBJ2-7, with TRBD1 matching over 9 bases. The CDR3 sequence is 14 residues long. Germline lookup yields CDR1 DFQATT and CDR2 SNEGSKA (reference sequence). Germline trimming cut 3 bases from V and 5 bases from J; bases unmatched to any gene: 8.

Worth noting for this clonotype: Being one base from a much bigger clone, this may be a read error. Here the CDR3 reads CTSSFGRNEQYF. As DNA, the CDR3 is TGTACCAGCAGTTTCGGCAGGAACGAGCAGTACTTC. The chain combines TRBV7-2 with TRBJ2-7; D remains unclear. Germline CDR1 and CDR2: SGHTA and FQGNSA. CDR3 length: 12 amino acids. V shed 6 bases and J shed 5 bases, with 11 bases lying between them.

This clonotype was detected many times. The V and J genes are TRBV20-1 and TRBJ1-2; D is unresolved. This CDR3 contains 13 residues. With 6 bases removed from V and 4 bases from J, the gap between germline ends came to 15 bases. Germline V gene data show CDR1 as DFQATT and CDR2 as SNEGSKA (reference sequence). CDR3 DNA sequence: TGCAGTGCCAGCGGGAGGGTCGGCTATGGCTACACCTTC. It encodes CSASGRVGYGYTF.

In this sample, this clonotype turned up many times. CDR3 sequence (DNA): TGTGCCAGCAGCCTTGAGGGACAGTCGCTTGTCGAGCAGTACTTC. Translation: CASSLEGQSLVEQYF. This chain joins TRBV5-4 and TRBJ2-7; 7 nucleotides align to TRBD1. Germline V CDR1 and CDR2: SGHNT, YYREEE (reference sequence). The CDR3 contains 15 residues. The V segment lost 4 bases and the J segment 6 bases; nucleotides outside the gene matches: 13. Filled out from reference TRBV5-4 and TRBJ2-7, the complete variable domain reads ETGVTQSPTHLIKTRGQQVTLRCSSQSGHNTVSWYQQALGQGPQFIFQYYREEENGRGNFPPRFSGLQFPNYSSELNVNALELDDSALYLCASSLEGQSLVEQYFGPGTRLTVT.

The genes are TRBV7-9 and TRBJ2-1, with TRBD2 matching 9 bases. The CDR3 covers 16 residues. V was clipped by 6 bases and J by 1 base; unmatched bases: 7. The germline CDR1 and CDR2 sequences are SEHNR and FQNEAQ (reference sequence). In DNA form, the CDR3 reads TGTGCCAGCAGTAGCGGGGGCGGGAGGTCCTACAATGAGCAGTTCTTC. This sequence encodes CASSSGGGRSYNEQFF.

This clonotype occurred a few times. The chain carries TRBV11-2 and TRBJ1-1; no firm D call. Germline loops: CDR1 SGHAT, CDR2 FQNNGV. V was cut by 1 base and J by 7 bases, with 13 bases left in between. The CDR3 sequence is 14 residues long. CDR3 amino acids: CASSLATILSEAFF. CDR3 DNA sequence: TGTGCCAGCAGCTTAGCAACCATTCTAAGTGAAGCTTTCTTT.

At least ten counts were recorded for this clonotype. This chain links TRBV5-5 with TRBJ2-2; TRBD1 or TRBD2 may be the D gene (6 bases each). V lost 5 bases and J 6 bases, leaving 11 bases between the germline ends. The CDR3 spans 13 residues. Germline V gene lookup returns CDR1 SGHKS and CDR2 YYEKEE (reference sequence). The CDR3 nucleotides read TGTGCCAGCAGGGAGGGGGTAGCCGGGGAGCTGTTTTTT. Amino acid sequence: CASREGVAGELFF.

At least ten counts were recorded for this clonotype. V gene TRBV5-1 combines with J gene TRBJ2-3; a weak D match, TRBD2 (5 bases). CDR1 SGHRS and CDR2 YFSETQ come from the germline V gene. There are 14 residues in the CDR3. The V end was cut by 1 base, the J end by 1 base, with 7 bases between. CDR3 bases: TGCGCCAGCAGCTTGCGGCGGGGCACAGATACGCAGTATTTT. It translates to CASSLRRGTDTQYF.

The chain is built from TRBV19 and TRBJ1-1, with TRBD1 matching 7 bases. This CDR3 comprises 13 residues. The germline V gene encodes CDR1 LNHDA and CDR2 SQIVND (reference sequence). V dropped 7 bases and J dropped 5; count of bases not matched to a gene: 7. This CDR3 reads CASKEGARTEAFF. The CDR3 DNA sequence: TGTGCCAGTAAGGAGGGGGCGAGAACTGAAGCTTTCTTT.

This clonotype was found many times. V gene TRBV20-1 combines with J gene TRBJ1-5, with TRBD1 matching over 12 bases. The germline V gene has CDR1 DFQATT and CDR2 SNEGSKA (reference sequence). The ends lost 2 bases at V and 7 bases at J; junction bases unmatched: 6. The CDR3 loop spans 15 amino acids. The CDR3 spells CSARPGQGAGQPQHF. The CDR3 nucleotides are TGCAGTGCTAGACCGGGACAGGGGGCCGGGCAGCCCCAGCATTTT.

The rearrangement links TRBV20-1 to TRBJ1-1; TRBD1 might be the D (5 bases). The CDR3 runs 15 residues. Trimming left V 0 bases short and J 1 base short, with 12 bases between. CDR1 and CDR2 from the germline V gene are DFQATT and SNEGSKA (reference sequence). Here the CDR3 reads CSARDNIGANTEAFF. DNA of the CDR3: TGCAGTGCTAGAGATAACATAGGGGCGAACACTGAAGCTTTCTTT.

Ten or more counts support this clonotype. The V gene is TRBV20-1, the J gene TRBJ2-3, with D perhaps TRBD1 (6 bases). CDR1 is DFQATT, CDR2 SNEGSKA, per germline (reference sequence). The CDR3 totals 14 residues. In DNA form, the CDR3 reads TGCGGAATAAGAGACCAGGGGATCACAGATACGCAGTATTTT. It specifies CGIRDQGITDTQYF.

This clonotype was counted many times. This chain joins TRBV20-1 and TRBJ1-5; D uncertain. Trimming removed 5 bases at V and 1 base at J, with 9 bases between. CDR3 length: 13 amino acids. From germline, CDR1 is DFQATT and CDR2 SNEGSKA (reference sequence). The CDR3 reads CSARSHSNQPQHF. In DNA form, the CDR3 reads TGCAGTGCTCGCTCACACAGCAATCAGCCCCAGCATTTT.

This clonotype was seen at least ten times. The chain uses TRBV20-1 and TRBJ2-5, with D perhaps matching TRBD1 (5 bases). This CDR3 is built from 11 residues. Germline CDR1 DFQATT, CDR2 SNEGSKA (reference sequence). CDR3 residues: CSATALETQYF. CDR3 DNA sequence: TGCAGCGCGACAGCTTTGGAGACCCAGTACTTC.

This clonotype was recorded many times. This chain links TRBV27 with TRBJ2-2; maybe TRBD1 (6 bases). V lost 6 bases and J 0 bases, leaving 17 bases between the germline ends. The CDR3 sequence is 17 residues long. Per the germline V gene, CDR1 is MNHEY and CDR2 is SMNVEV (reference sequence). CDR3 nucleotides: TGTGCCAGCAGACGTCGAGGGGGTGGGACGAACACCGGGGAGCTGTTTTTT. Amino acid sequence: CASRRRGGGTNTGELFF.

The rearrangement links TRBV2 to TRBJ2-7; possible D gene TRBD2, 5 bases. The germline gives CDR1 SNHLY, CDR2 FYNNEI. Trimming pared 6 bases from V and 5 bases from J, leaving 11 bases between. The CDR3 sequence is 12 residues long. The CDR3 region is CASREVPHEQYF. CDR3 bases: TGTGCCAGCAGGGAGGTTCCCCACGAGCAGTACTTC.

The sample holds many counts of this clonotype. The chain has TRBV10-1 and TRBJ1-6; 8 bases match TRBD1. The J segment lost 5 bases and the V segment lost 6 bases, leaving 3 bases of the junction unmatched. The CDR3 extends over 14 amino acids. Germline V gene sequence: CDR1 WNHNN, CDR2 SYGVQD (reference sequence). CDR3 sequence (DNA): TGCGCCAGCAGCCCGGACAGGGATAATTCACCCCTCCACTTT. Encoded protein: CASSPDRDNSPLHF.